This T cell receptor (beta chain) was documented in a study of shared clonotypes between healthy human individuals (dated by TCRdb to between 2020 and 2021). About the full investigation: The cohort comprised a couple of women and a few men aged 18 to 49 years. Per donor, three plates each were used for CD4 naive and CD4 memory, two for CD8 naive, and one for CD8 memory. To estimate repertoire size and how much clonotypes are shared between individuals, the study performed deep sequencing of blood TCR repertoires from a few healthy adults. Different laboratories and diverse techniques were used to prepare libraries and sequence TCR repertoires, to increase sequencing depth and limit assay-specific biases. Each donor's leukapheresis produced roughly between roughly 0.85 and 9.5 billion PBMCs. Summary of the overall study and its limitations: Incomplete sequencing was indicated by rarefaction of sorted-subset datasets, despite the large sequencing depth. Pairwise subsampling indicated that sequencing depth was expected to affect the degree of clonotype sharing among donors. Clonotypes shared by all four sorted-subset donors showed higher generation probabilities than non-shared clonotypes. Larger estimated clonotype richness was generally found for naive subsets than for memory subsets. The small number of donors limited the genetic and exposure-history diversity represented. Sharing across several donors was observed for 4.5% to 6.5% of naive CD4, 3% to 3.5% of naive CD8, over 2% of memory CD4, and approximately 0.41% of memory CD8 clonotypes. Only blood was sampled, and tissue TCR repertoires likely differ from those in blood.

A remark on this clone: Its binding antigen is unknown. Base qualities are not provided; no much larger clone lies one nucleotide away.

TCR CDR3 regions were amplified from genomic DNA by multiplex PCR using the deep immunoSEQ assay. Genomic DNA extracted from each cell subset was distributed evenly over all wells of several immunoSEQ 96-well plates, and each plate served as one replicate. For sorted subsets, 200 ng of genomic DNA, equivalent to roughly 30,000 T cell genomes, went into each replicate PCR. Purified libraries were quantified with a Qubit 3.0 fluorometer, sized on a Bioanalyzer 2100, and re-quantified with the KAPA Library Quantification kit. A separate single-read 150-cycle Illumina NextSeq 550 flow cell was used to sequence each immunoSEQ 96-well plate. Per the source publication's procedure: Because the immunoSEQ output included only junctional sequences and no quality scores, the filtering could not be the same as the filtering used for full-length reads. To assign V/J genes and CDR3, sequences were annotated using PyIR, a Python wrapper for IgBLAST v1.9, with IMGT germline references. Any read was removed if the V/J assignment was weak (E-value above 1e-6), the CDR3 was missing, or the read contained stop codons, out-of-frame junctions, or ambiguous translated residues. V3J clonotypes were defined as sequences sharing an identical inferred V gene, J gene, and CDR3 amino acid sequence. The percentage overlap between two repertoires was calculated by dividing the number of shared unique clonotypes by the size of the smaller repertoire. Three approaches were used to assess repertoire richness: RTK rarefaction, the Chao1 estimator, and Recon v2.1 estimates of unobserved clonotypes. Generation probabilities were computed with OLGA for all TCRbeta clonotypes obtained by the gDNA method from several donors. The source is immuneACCESS, and TCRdb retained only in-frame sequences with V and J called. Part of the clones is not carried over; for the studies checked, unresolved V genes explain less than half of this, and the remainder is unexplained. V and J calls and clone size are those listed in that table; D and trimming were worked out from the DNA. This sample lists millions of clones; less than 95% were detected once. The ten biggest clones cover about 1.1% of the sample.

The cysteine opens and the phenylalanine closes a CDR3 of 13 amino acids. Only CDR3 DNA remains: 39 bases, in frame from the first base. Taken from the germline V gene, the CDR1 and CDR2 loops are MNHNS and SASEGT. Relative to germline, V is 0 bases shorter and J is 3 bases shorter, with 5 bases between their ends. CD8 naive samples were obtained by positive selection for CCR7 among CD45RO-negative cells, yielding a CD45RA+CCR7+ population from which TemRA cells were excluded. The donors were healthy, HIV-negative adults who had no recently reported acute infections or vaccinations. Only Caucasian adults living in Nashville, Tennessee, USA were represented among the donors. Blood was obtained by leukapheresis, after which PBMCs were separated by Ficoll-Histopaque density gradient centrifugation and cryopreserved in liquid nitrogen vapor phase. Purity and quantity of every magnetically sorted T cell population were checked by analytical flow cytometry. Each sorted fraction had its genomic DNA isolated and then quantified by UV absorbance on a Nanodrop 2000c.

The sample taken for sequencing was naive CD8+ T cells sorted from blood. In the paper's terms, the cell subset or site label means: CD45RA+CCR7+. The receptor comes from a man between 18 and 35 years old in good health. Recombination connected TRBV6-1 to TRBJ1-2; the D gene assignment is ambiguous. CDR3 reads: CASSEAGYYGYTF. The DNA is as follows: TGTGCCAGCAGTGAAGCGGGGTACTATGGCTACACCTTC.